Following are 8 T cell receptor beta chains from one sample sequenced in a study of tumor-infiltrating lymphocytes in glioblastoma multiforme. TCR beta libraries were built from RNA through three nested multiplex PCR rounds using modified ARM-PCR. MiXCR, applied by TCRdb to the multiplex PCR reads, yields one record per CDR3 protein. Of around 33,000 distinct CDR3 sequences in the sample, under 70% were seen once. Sequencing used brain tumor tissue. The source is a male donor with glioblastoma.

This sequence joins TRBV12-3 or TRBV12-4 and TRBJ2-1, with 7 positions matching TRBD2. CDR3 size: 15 residues. The ends lost 0 bases at V and 5 bases at J; junction bases unmatched: 4. CDR3 sequence: CASSLAGLEDNEQFF. As DNA, the CDR3 is TGTGCCAGCAGTTTAGCCGGACTAGAAGACAATGAGCAGTTCTTC.

This clonotype was found many times. This chain connects TRBV20-1 to TRBJ2-1, with TRBD2 matching over 10 bases. The germline V gene has CDR1 DFQATT and CDR2 SNEGSKA (reference sequence). This CDR3 spans 14 amino acids. The CDR3 nucleotides are TGCAGCGTAGCGGGAGGCCACTCCTACAATGAGCAGTTCTTC. This translates into CSVAGGHSYNEQFF.

Concerning this clonotype: At one end, the junction sequence differs from germline, possibly due to a read error. The chain is built from TRBV4-1 and TRBJ2-7, with D uncertain. CDR1 MGHRA and CDR2 YSYEKL come from the germline V gene. This CDR3 is 13 amino acids long. The CDR3 DNA sequence: TGCGCCAGCAGCCAAGATTGGGGTCACGAGCACTACTTC. Translation: CASSQDWGHEHYF.

The V and J genes are TRBV19 and TRBJ2-7; D gene ambiguous. V was trimmed by 2 bases and J by 0 bases, leaving 11 bases between them. The length of the CDR3 is 15 residues. Germline assignment: CDR1 LNHDA and CDR2 SQIVND (reference sequence). The CDR3 loop is CASSIRAASSYEQYF. As DNA, the CDR3 is TGTGCCAGTAGTATAAGGGCCGCCAGCTCCTACGAGCAGTACTTC. The entire variable domain, with the rest obtained from reference TRBV19 and TRBJ2-7, is as follows: DGGITQSPKYLFRKEGQNVTLSCEQNLNHDAMYWYRQDPGQGLRLIYYSQIVNDFQKGDIAEGYSVSREKKESFPLTVTSAQKNPTAFYLCASSIRAASSYEQYFGPGTRLTVT.

A word on this clonotype: The junction differs from germline at one of its ends, possibly a read error. V and J are TRBV20-1 and TRBJ1-5; D call uncertain. The length of the CDR3 is 15 residues. Germline V gene sequence: CDR1 DFQATT, CDR2 SNEGSKA (reference sequence). The CDR3 protein is CSVRKGPNSNQPRHF. For the CDR3, the DNA is TGCAGCGTTAGGAAAGGGCCAAATAGCAATCAGCCCCGGCATTTT.

A note on this clonotype: A much larger clone differs by one base, so this may be a read error. In this CDR3 the conserved last residue, phenylalanine or tryptophan, is missing, so a read error is likely. The genes are TRBV4-3 and TRBJ2-1; 10 nucleotides line up with TRBD2. The CDR3 is 19 residues long. Germline V CDR1 and CDR2: LGHNA, YSLEER. With V trimmed by 4 bases and J by 0 bases, 12 bases remained unmatched. The CDR3 DNA reads as TGCGCCAGCAGCCCAAAGGGAGCTAGCGGGGGAGGCTCCTACAATGAGCAGTTCTCC. Amino acid sequence: CASSPKGASGGGSYNEQFS.

About this clonotype itself: At one of its ends the junction is not consistent with the germline gene, which may arise from a read error. The J gene is TRBJ2-2, the V gene TRBV20-1, with D possibly being TRBD1 (6 bases). Germline V gene sequence: CDR1 DFQATT, CDR2 SNEGSKA (reference sequence). This CDR3 contains 14 residues. The CDR3 nucleotides read TGCAGTGCTTACCGGGACAAGAACACCGGGAAGCTGTTTTTT. Its protein is CSAYRDKNTGKLFF.

This clonotype was detected ten times or more. The chain combines TRBV10-1 with TRBJ2-3; either TRBD1 or TRBD2 may supply D (6 bases each). The CDR3 is 17 residues long. V was cut by 4 bases and J by 0 bases, with 17 bases left in between. In germline, CDR1 is WNHNN, CDR2 SYGVQD (reference sequence). In nucleotides, the CDR3 is TGCGCCAGCAGTGCCACTCTCCGGGGGCCGAGCACAGATACGCAGTATTTT. Encoded protein: CASSATLRGPSTDTQYF.